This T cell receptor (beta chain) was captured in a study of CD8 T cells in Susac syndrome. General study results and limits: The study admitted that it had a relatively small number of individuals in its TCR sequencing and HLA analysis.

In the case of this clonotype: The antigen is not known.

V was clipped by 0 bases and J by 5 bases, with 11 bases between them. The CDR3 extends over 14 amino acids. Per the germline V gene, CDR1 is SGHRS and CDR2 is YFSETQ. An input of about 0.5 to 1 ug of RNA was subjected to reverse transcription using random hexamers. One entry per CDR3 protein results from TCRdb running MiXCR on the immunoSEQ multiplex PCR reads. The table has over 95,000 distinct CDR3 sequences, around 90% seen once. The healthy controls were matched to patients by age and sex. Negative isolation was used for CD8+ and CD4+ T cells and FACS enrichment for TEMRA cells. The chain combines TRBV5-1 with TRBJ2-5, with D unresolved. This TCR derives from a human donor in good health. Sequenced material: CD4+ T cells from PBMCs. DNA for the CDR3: TGCGCCAGCAGCTTGGTCGGTGGTCGGGAGACCCAGTACTTC. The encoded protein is CASSLVGGRETQYF.